This TCR beta chain is from a study of HIV-infected patients and healthy controls (dated by TCRdb to about 2014). Study-level background: The study asked whether deep sequencing of the TCR repertoire from small blood samples of HIV patients could detect immune perturbation and reconstitution.

Findings and caveats that apply to the study as a whole: Roughly threefold more distinct CDR3s and higher Shannon diversity were observed in healthy control repertoires than in untreated HIV+ repertoires. The apparent post-therapy recovery of the Gini index in HIV-infected patients was not reproduced in size-matched repertoire data. A major limit on how widely the findings apply, in the view of the authors, was that only sixteen HIV-infected individuals were processed. In the study, no determination of donor HLA types was made. Both the Jaccard index and the count of highly shared sequences showed that healthy controls shared more CDR3s between individuals than HIV+ patients did. Oligoclonality may be reflected in the significantly higher mean Gini indices of HIV-infected repertoires compared with controls. In the samples, alpha-beta chain pairing was left undetermined. During therapy, HIV-associated CDR3s significantly decreased in frequency, while CMV-associated CDR3s did not change significantly, though most became more frequent. The observed differences in diversity could not be explained by the slight differences in age and sex profiles between the study cohorts. Rare events from HIV-infected data received too much weight under size-matching, and comparisons were complicated by unequal numbers of distinct sequences between patients and controls. Using whole blood restricted sequencing depth and prevented separating the dynamics of distinct T-cell subpopulations. Alpha-chain CDR3s from MAIT cells occurred at high frequency in healthy controls but were severely depleted in HIV+ repertoires. Significantly different mean usage between HIV-infected patients and controls was observed for eight alpha and eight beta V genes.

Whole blood was used without cell fractionation, so the repertoire reflected all unsorted peripheral T cells. Approximately ten uninfected healthy donors were sampled as controls, four of whom were sampled twice approximately 3 months apart. For RNA extraction, 2.5 ml of peripheral blood was drawn into Tempus tubes. Residual genomic DNA was removed with the TURBO-DNase kit and globin mRNA was depleted with GLOBINclear. For this clonotype: The clone's antigen remains unknown. No qualities accompany the bases; no much larger clone lies one base away.

V was cut back by 3 bases and J by 0 bases, leaving a gap of 8 bases between them. CDR1 and CDR2, per the germline V gene, are ENHRY and SYGVKD. Reading from cysteine to phenylalanine, the CDR3 counts 14 amino acids. Only the CDR3 DNA stays, 42 bases, in frame from base 1. SuperScript III was used to reverse transcribe 500 ng RNA with primers targeting the alpha and beta constant regions. Alpha and beta chain libraries were generated separately via chain-specific third strand synthesis with multiplexing indices. To avoid primer bias, the protocol used one single primer pair to amplify every rearrangement within a chain, and the protocol also attached molecular barcodes to each cDNA molecule. Purified cDNA was ligated with T4 RNA Ligase 1 onto a 5' RACE adapter bearing a random hexamer and the SP2 sequencing primer site. Second strand synthesis was performed with Phusion polymerase and primed from the SP2 site, and slow temperature ramps were applied to favor optimal annealing. Joined together, two random hexamer sequences that had both been added before amplification formed the 12-nucleotide barcode of each molecule. P5 and P7 adapter elements plus a second index were added in a short first PCR, which was followed by a roughly 25-cycle amplification PCR with P5s and P7 primers. A total of roughly 30 PCR cycles were applied to the libraries, which were quantified on a Qubit, sized on a Bioanalyzer, and diluted to about 4 nM. The normalized libraries were sequenced on an Illumina MiSeq using 2 x 250 paired-end kits. Into around 9.5 ul Tris-Cl, the reverse transcription reactions were eluted following cleanup on MinElute columns. The adapter ligations were run for 23 hours at 16 degrees C, and AMPure XP beads at a 1:1 ratio were afterwards used to clean them. For the original study's pipeline: Demultiplexed FASTQ files were processed with a modified Decombinator that output V, J, insert and barcode information. Sequences that shared a barcode but differed from the dominant sequence were treated as errors and discarded, and barcodes were clustered at Levenshtein distance 3 and counted to estimate the original cDNA molecules. The R packages ineq, vegan, igraph and RCytoscape were used for downstream analyses, with IMGT nomenclature and CDR3 definitions applied. The authors computed V gene usage over distinct sequences and counted each TCR a single time to avoid skew from clonal expansion. Unique CDR3 amino acid sequences within a donor were connected in similarity networks whenever two sequences differed by a single Levenshtein edit. Published HIV-specific CDR3s (roughly 90 alpha, fewer than 900 beta) and CMV-specific CDR3s (roughly 14 alpha, about 260 beta) were assembled and queried against the repertoires. Random subsampling to size-matched repertoires demonstrated that the decreased diversity in patients did not result from their lower sequence numbers. TCRdb reanalyzed the raw reads on its own, using fastp at Q25 for trimming and MiXCR for clone calling, and kept in-frame beta chains. Each entry is one CDR3 protein sequence, shown with its most common DNA and genes. The V and J calls come from TCRdb's annotation, not from the publication. This sample lists around 15,000 distinct CDR3 sequences; about 7.7% were detected once. The biggest ten clones account for roughly 8.5% of the sample.

The sequence came from an adult in good health. Sequencing used blood. The chain was built from TRBV10-3 and TRBJ2-5; the D segment cannot be called with confidence. The bases read TGTGCCATCAGTGAAGGCACAGACCAAGAGACCCAGTACTTC. This sequence encodes CAISEGTDQETQYF.